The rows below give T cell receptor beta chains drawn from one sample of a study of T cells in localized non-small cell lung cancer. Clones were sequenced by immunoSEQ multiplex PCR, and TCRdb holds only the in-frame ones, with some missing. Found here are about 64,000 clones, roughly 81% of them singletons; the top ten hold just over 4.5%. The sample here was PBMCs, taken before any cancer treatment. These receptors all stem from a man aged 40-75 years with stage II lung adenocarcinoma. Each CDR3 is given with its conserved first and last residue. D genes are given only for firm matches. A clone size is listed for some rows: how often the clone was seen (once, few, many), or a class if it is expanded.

CDR3nt: TGTGCCAGTCGCCTAGCGGGAGGGAGAGATACGCAGTATTTT
CDR3aa: CASRLAGGRDTQYF
d_gene: TRBD2
abundance: few
v_gene: TRBV19
j_gene: TRBJ2-3

CDR3nt: TGTGCCAGCAGTTGGGTGACCGGGGAGCTGTTTTTT
CDR3aa: CASSWVTGELFF
d_gene: .
abundance: .
v_gene: TRBV6-1
j_gene: TRBJ2-2

CDR3nt: TGCGCCAGCAGCTTAAGGGGGCTCGGCTACACCTTC
CDR3aa: CASSLRGLGYTF
d_gene: TRBD1
abundance: once
v_gene: TRBV5-1
j_gene: TRBJ1-2

CDR3nt: TGTGCCAGCAGCCTAAGTCTAGCGGGTGCCTACAATGAGCAGTTCTTC
CDR3aa: CASSLSLAGAYNEQFF
d_gene: TRBD2
abundance: .
v_gene: TRBV5-4
j_gene: TRBJ2-1

CDR3nt: TGTGCCTGGAGTGTAATAAAAGGGAGGGCTGAAGCTTTCTTT
CDR3aa: CAWSVIKGRAEAFF
d_gene: .
abundance: once
v_gene: TRBV30
j_gene: TRBJ1-1

CDR3nt: TGTGCCAGCAGCTCTGGACAGGGGCCGAACACTGAAGCTTTCTTT
CDR3aa: CASSSGQGPNTEAFF
d_gene: TRBD1
abundance: .
v_gene: TRBV5-5
j_gene: TRBJ1-1

CDR3nt: TGTGCCAGCAGTCCTAGGACAGGGAACACCGGGGAGCTGTTTTTT
CDR3aa: CASSPRTGNTGELFF
d_gene: TRBD1
abundance: .
v_gene: TRBV27
j_gene: TRBJ2-2

CDR3nt: TGTGCCTGGAGTCATCGTAGGGTAACCAAAAACATTCAGTACTTC
CDR3aa: CAWSHRRVTKNIQYF
d_gene: .
abundance: few
v_gene: TRBV30
j_gene: TRBJ2-4

CDR3nt: TGTGCCAGCAGCTTAAGGGTGGGGGCACCTCCTAATCAGCCCCAGCATTTT
CDR3aa: CASSLRVGAPPNQPQHF
d_gene: .
abundance: .
v_gene: TRBV7-4
j_gene: TRBJ1-5

CDR3nt: TGTGCCAGCAGCTTAGTTCCCTCGAACACTGAAGCTTTCTTT
CDR3aa: CASSLVPSNTEAFF
d_gene: .
abundance: .
v_gene: TRBV7-2
j_gene: TRBJ1-1

CDR3nt: TGTGCCAGCCATTCTTTGGGGGCGGGAGAACGGTACGAGCAGTACTTC
CDR3aa: CASHSLGAGERYEQYF
d_gene: .
abundance: .
v_gene: TRBV28
j_gene: TRBJ2-7

CDR3nt: TGCGCCAGCAGCCAAGGAAGGCAAGCCGGGACTACCGGGGATACGCAGTATTTT
CDR3aa: CASSQGRQAGTTGDTQYF
d_gene: TRBD2
abundance: once
v_gene: TRBV4-1
j_gene: TRBJ2-3

CDR3nt: TGCGCCAGCAGTTACGACAGGGGGCCCTACGAGCAGTACTTC
CDR3aa: CASSYDRGPYEQYF
d_gene: TRBD1
abundance: .
v_gene: TRBV4-3
j_gene: TRBJ2-7

CDR3nt: TGTGCCAGCAGCTTAGATTCGAGACAGTGGGCTTTCTTT
CDR3aa: CASSLDSRQWAFF
d_gene: .
abundance: .
v_gene: TRBV7-9
j_gene: TRBJ1-1

CDR3nt: TGCAGCGTAGACAGGGAAAGGACCATATATTTT
CDR3aa: CSVDRERTIYF
d_gene: TRBD1
abundance: .
v_gene: TRBV29-1
j_gene: TRBJ1-3

CDR3nt: TGTGCCAGTAGTCCAGGGGGGACAGGACTTTTCCAAGAGACCCAGTACTTC
CDR3aa: CASSPGGTGLFQETQYF
d_gene: TRBD1
abundance: once
v_gene: TRBV19
j_gene: TRBJ2-5

CDR3nt: TGTGCTAGTGGTTTCGCTAGGGTCAGCACTGAAGCTTTCTTT
CDR3aa: CASGFARVSTEAFF
d_gene: .
abundance: .
v_gene: TRBV12-5
j_gene: TRBJ1-1

CDR3nt: TGCAGCGTTACGGGACTCTTCTCGGGGAACACTGAAGCTTTCTTT
CDR3aa: CSVTGLFSGNTEAFF
d_gene: .
abundance: .
v_gene: TRBV29-1
j_gene: TRBJ1-1

CDR3nt: TGTGCCAGTTTTCGACAGGGGGTGACTGAAGCTTTCTTT
CDR3aa: CASFRQGVTEAFF
d_gene: TRBD1
abundance: .
v_gene: TRBV27
j_gene: TRBJ1-1

CDR3nt: TGTGCCAGTACCTATTCTGTAGCGGGAGCCTCGAGGACGCAGTATTTT
CDR3aa: CASTYSVAGASRTQYF
d_gene: TRBD2
abundance: .
v_gene: TRBV19
j_gene: TRBJ2-3

CDR3nt: TGTGCCAGCAGCCGGGACTCCAACACCGGGGAGCTGTTTTTT
CDR3aa: CASSRDSNTGELFF
d_gene: .
abundance: .
v_gene: TRBV7-9
j_gene: TRBJ2-2

CDR3nt: TGTGCCAGCAGTTACCGGGGCGGGAGGGGGTACGAGCAGTACTTC
CDR3aa: CASSYRGGRGYEQYF
d_gene: TRBD2
abundance: once
v_gene: TRBV6-6
j_gene: TRBJ2-7

CDR3nt: TGTGCCAGCAGCGGGAGGAAGGAGACCCAGTACTTC
CDR3aa: CASSGRKETQYF
d_gene: .
abundance: .
v_gene: TRBV5-6
j_gene: TRBJ2-5

CDR3nt: TGTGCCAGCAGCTTAGGCGGAGAGCCGGGTGAGCAGTTCTTC
CDR3aa: CASSLGGEPGEQFF
d_gene: .
abundance: .
v_gene: TRBV7-6
j_gene: TRBJ2-1

CDR3nt: TGTGCCAGCAGTTCCCCAGCGGGACTCCCGGCGGAGCAGTACTTC
CDR3aa: CASSSPAGLPAEQYF
d_gene: TRBD2
abundance: .
v_gene: TRBV28
j_gene: TRBJ2-7

CDR3nt: TGTGCCATCAGTGAGTCGAACAAGGGCACTGAAGCTTTCTTT
CDR3aa: CAISESNKGTEAFF
d_gene: .
abundance: .
v_gene: TRBV10-3
j_gene: TRBJ1-1

CDR3nt: TGTGCCAGCAGCTTAGCGCCAGGGGCAAACACTGAAGCTTTCTTT
CDR3aa: CASSLAPGANTEAFF
d_gene: .
abundance: .
v_gene: TRBV7-2
j_gene: TRBJ1-1

CDR3nt: TGTGCCAGCAGTTACTCGTCGCGTACGAGTGAAAAACTGTTTTTT
CDR3aa: CASSYSSRTSEKLFF
d_gene: .
abundance: .
v_gene: TRBV6-5
j_gene: TRBJ1-4

CDR3nt: TGTGCCAGCAGTGAAAATTCAGCGGATTACGAGCAGTACTTC
CDR3aa: CASSENSADYEQYF
d_gene: .
abundance: .
v_gene: TRBV6-1
j_gene: TRBJ2-7

CDR3nt: TGTGCCAGCAGTAGGGGGTTCGGCCAGCCCCAGCATTTT
CDR3aa: CASSRGFGQPQHF
d_gene: .
abundance: .
v_gene: TRBV6-6
j_gene: TRBJ1-5

CDR3nt: TGTGCCATCCGGAGAGAGAACACTGAAGCTTTCTTT
CDR3aa: CAIRRENTEAFF
d_gene: .
abundance: .
v_gene: TRBV10-3
j_gene: TRBJ1-1

CDR3nt: TGTGCCAGCAGCCCCCCCCGGAGCGGGGGTCGCTCCTACGAGCAGTACTTC
CDR3aa: CASSPPRSGGRSYEQYF
d_gene: TRBD2
abundance: .
v_gene: TRBV7-2
j_gene: TRBJ2-7

CDR3nt: TGTGCCAGCTCACCACCGGGACTAGCGGGAGGGCCCGGTGAGCAGTTCTTC
CDR3aa: CASSPPGLAGGPGEQFF
d_gene: TRBD2
abundance: .
v_gene: TRBV18
j_gene: TRBJ2-1

CDR3nt: TGCGCCAGCAGCCATAGGGACCGTACAGATACGCAGTATTTT
CDR3aa: CASSHRDRTDTQYF
d_gene: .
abundance: .
v_gene: TRBV4-1
j_gene: TRBJ2-3

CDR3nt: TGTGCCAGCAGTCAAAACAGGGGTAGAGAGACCCAGTACTTC
CDR3aa: CASSQNRGRETQYF
d_gene: TRBD1
abundance: .
v_gene: TRBV7-9
j_gene: TRBJ2-5

CDR3nt: TGTGCCGCCCGGGACTACCTCGATGAGCAGTTCTTC
CDR3aa: CAARDYLDEQFF
d_gene: TRBD2
abundance: once
v_gene: TRBV2
j_gene: TRBJ2-1

CDR3nt: TGTGCCAGCAGCCCTAGGGGCTCCCGGGACTACGAGCAGTACTTC
CDR3aa: CASSPRGSRDYEQYF
d_gene: .
abundance: .
v_gene: TRBV5-4
j_gene: TRBJ2-7

CDR3nt: TGTGCCAGCAGCTTGGGACAGGAAAATCGGTACAACTATGGCTACACCTTC
CDR3aa: CASSLGQENRYNYGYTF
d_gene: .
abundance: .
v_gene: TRBV5-4
j_gene: TRBJ1-2

CDR3nt: TGCAGCGTTACGACAGGGGGAAATGAAAAACTGTTTTTT
CDR3aa: CSVTTGGNEKLFF
d_gene: TRBD1
abundance: .
v_gene: TRBV29-1
j_gene: TRBJ1-4

CDR3nt: TGCGCCAGCAAATTGAACACTGAAGCTTTCTTT
CDR3aa: CASKLNTEAFF
d_gene: .
abundance: .
v_gene: TRBV5-1
j_gene: TRBJ1-1

CDR3nt: TGCGCCAGCAGCTTGGAGTTAGGGAACTACGAGCAGTACTTC
CDR3aa: CASSLELGNYEQYF
d_gene: .
abundance: .
v_gene: TRBV5-1
j_gene: TRBJ2-7

CDR3nt: TGTGCCAGCAGCCCCTACTCTAGCGGACTGAACACCGGGGAGCTGTTTTTT
CDR3aa: CASSPYSSGLNTGELFF
d_gene: TRBD2
abundance: .
v_gene: TRBV9
j_gene: TRBJ2-2

CDR3nt: TGTGCCAGCAGCTTTTCCGTTACAGGGAAGCCCTACAATGAGCAGTTCTTC
CDR3aa: CASSFSVTGKPYNEQFF
d_gene: .
abundance: once
v_gene: TRBV5-8
j_gene: TRBJ2-1

CDR3nt: TGCAGCGTTAGGACAGGAATCTACGAGCAGTTCTTC
CDR3aa: CSVRTGIYEQFF
d_gene: TRBD1
abundance: .
v_gene: TRBV29-1
j_gene: TRBJ2-1

CDR3nt: TGTGCCAGCAGCTTGGGCCTAGCGGGAATGGAGACCCAGTACTTC
CDR3aa: CASSLGLAGMETQYF
d_gene: TRBD2
abundance: .
v_gene: TRBV7-2
j_gene: TRBJ2-5

CDR3nt: TGCGCCAGCAGCCAAGAAGACAGGGGGGGAGGAAACACCATATATTTT
CDR3aa: CASSQEDRGGGNTIYF
d_gene: TRBD1
abundance: few
v_gene: TRBV4-1
j_gene: TRBJ1-3

CDR3nt: TGTGCCAGCAGCGAGGCCGTAGGGGAGAACACTGAAGCTTTCTTT
CDR3aa: CASSEAVGENTEAFF
d_gene: .
abundance: .
v_gene: TRBV9
j_gene: TRBJ1-1

CDR3nt: TGTGCCAGCAGCTCGGGGGGTGAAGCTTTCTTT
CDR3aa: CASSSGGEAFF
d_gene: .
abundance: .
v_gene: TRBV5-6
j_gene: TRBJ1-1

CDR3nt: TGTGCCAGCAGCGCGCGGGACGGACACAATGAGCAGTTCTTC
CDR3aa: CASSARDGHNEQFF
d_gene: .
abundance: .
v_gene: TRBV7-3
j_gene: TRBJ2-1

CDR3nt: TGTGCCAGCAGCTTGGCCGGACTAGCGGGAGTATCCTACAATGAGCAGTTCTTC
CDR3aa: CASSLAGLAGVSYNEQFF
d_gene: TRBD2
abundance: .
v_gene: TRBV5-6
j_gene: TRBJ2-1

CDR3nt: TGTGCCAGCAGTGTCGTAACTAGCACAGATACGCAGTATTTT
CDR3aa: CASSVVTSTDTQYF
d_gene: .
abundance: .
v_gene: TRBV2
j_gene: TRBJ2-3

CDR3nt: TGTGCCAGCTCACCACCGTACAACAGACAGTCCAGTGGCTACACCTTC
CDR3aa: CASSPPYNRQSSGYTF
d_gene: .
abundance: .
v_gene: TRBV18
j_gene: TRBJ1-2

CDR3nt: TGTGCCAGCAGCATTCCGACAGGGTACAATGAGCAGTTCTTC
CDR3aa: CASSIPTGYNEQFF
d_gene: TRBD1
abundance: .
v_gene: TRBV11-3
j_gene: TRBJ2-1

CDR3nt: TGCGCCAGCAGCCAAGATATACCTAGCGGGAGGTCCACAGATACGCAGTATTTT
CDR3aa: CASSQDIPSGRSTDTQYF
d_gene: TRBD2
abundance: .
v_gene: TRBV4-3
j_gene: TRBJ2-3